The 9 T cell receptor beta chains reported below all come from one sample, sequenced in a study of T cell repertoires in cytomegalovirus infection. Using its own MiXCR run on the reads, TCRdb lists one record per CDR3 protein. This sample has about 500,000 distinct CDR3 sequences, with roughly a third found just once. Their recognized antigens are unknown. Sequencing used cultured PBMCs, obtained from culture after CMV antigen stimulation. The receptors stem from a human donor in good health (CMV status not recorded). Some clones in this sample may be carry-over from other donors' samples.

The gene calls are TRBV5-6 and TRBJ2-1; TRBD2 matches at 7 bases. Germline-derived CDR1 and CDR2 are SGHDT and YYEEEE. V shed 1 base and J 7 bases; nucleotides not matched to a gene: 11. This CDR3 spans 16 amino acids. The CDR3 spells CASSLTFGDGRNEQFF. DNA for the CDR3: TGTGCCAGCAGCTTGACCTTTGGGGACGGGAGGAATGAGCAGTTCTTC.

This clonotype occurred a few times. This chain connects TRBV11-2 to TRBJ1-1, with 7 bases aligning to TRBD1. V trimming: 6 bases; J trimming: 7 bases; junction bases outside the gene matches: 5. The CDR3 is made up of 12 amino acids. CDR1 is SGHAT, CDR2 FQNNGV, per germline. CDR3 sequence reads: CASRRQGGEAFF. DNA of the CDR3: TGTGCCAGCAGGCGACAGGGAGGTGAAGCTTTCTTT.

This clonotype came up a few times. The chain carries TRBV7-2 and TRBJ2-7, with 9 bases lining up with TRBD2. Germline trimming cut 5 bases from V and 4 bases from J; bases unmatched to any gene: 18. The CDR3 is 18 residues long. The germline CDR1 and CDR2 sequences are SGHTA and FQGNSA. CDR3 coding DNA: TGTGCCAGCAGCACTAGCTTGCGGGAGGGCCGTCTAATATACGAGCAGTACTTC. Protein product: CASSTSLREGRLIYEQYF.

This chain links TRBV6-2 or TRBV6-3 with TRBJ2-1; TRBD2 aligns across 7 bases. CDR1 and CDR2 from the germline V gene are MNHEY and SVGEGT. This CDR3 comprises 15 residues. Germline trimming cut 6 bases from V and 2 bases from J; bases unmatched to any gene: 7. The CDR3 spells CASRELAGTYNEQFF. The CDR3 DNA follows: TGTGCCAGCAGGGAATTAGCGGGTACCTACAATGAGCAGTTCTTC.

This clonotype has just a few counts. In DNA, the CDR3 is TGTGCCAGCAGCTTAGGGTCTCTACAAGAGACCCAGTACTTC. Translated, it gives CASSLGSLQETQYF. The genes are TRBV7-2 and TRBJ2-5, with unresolved D. Trimming stripped 1 base from V and 2 bases from J, with 8 bases between. The V gene's germline CDR1 is SGHTA and CDR2 FQGNSA. CDR3 length equals 14 residues.

There are a few counts of this clonotype. The rearrangement links TRBV7-2 to TRBJ2-1; TRBD2 aligns across 7 bases. Germline CDR1 and CDR2: SGHTA and FQGNSA. J lost 4 bases, V lost 1 base, and 10 bases had no gene match. CDR3 length: 17 residues. The CDR3, as DNA: TGTGCCAGCAGCTTAGGGCTATCGGGGGGACGATACAATGAGCAGTTCTTC. Protein sequence: CASSLGLSGGRYNEQFF.

The chain combines TRBV7-2 with TRBJ2-6; a weak D match, TRBD2 (5 bases). Germline CDR1 reads SGHTA; CDR2 reads FQGNSA. Between the trimmed V and J ends, which lost 5 bases and 2 bases, there was a span of 13 bases. The CDR3 loop spans 16 amino acids. CDR3 DNA sequence: TGTGCCAGCAGCCATCTAGTGGGAGCTGGGGCCAACGTCCTGACTTTC. Its translation: CASSHLVGAGANVLTF.

The rearrangement links TRBV15 to TRBJ1-1; D possibly corresponds to TRBD1 (6 bases). The CDR3 has 15 amino acids. Germline loops: CDR1 LNHNV, CDR2 YYDKDF (reference sequence). Trimming took off 2 bases at V and 1 base at J, with 11 bases between the two ends. Written as DNA, the CDR3 is TGTGCCACCAGCAGAACCCGGACAGAGAACACTGAAGCTTTCTTT. It encodes CATSRTRTENTEAFF.

About this clonotype: The CDR3 end shows no conserved phenylalanine or tryptophan, and so a read error is likely. The chain joins TRBV7-9 to TRBJ2-5, with D perhaps assigned TRBD1 or TRBD2 (5 bases each). Per germline, CDR1 SEHNR and CDR2 FQNEAQ (reference sequence). V was trimmed by 5 bases and J by 5 bases, leaving 15 bases between them. The CDR3 covers 14 residues. Here the CDR3 DNA reads TGTGCCAGCAGCCCAAGGGGCGGGCGGGAGACCCAGTACCTC. Residues: CASSPRGGRETQYL.